Shown below are 26 T cell receptor beta chains from a single sample sequenced in a study of CD8 T cells in Susac syndrome. Random hexamers were used to reverse transcribe an amount of 0.5 to 1 ug RNA. TCRdb reprocessed the immunoSEQ multiplex PCR reads via MiXCR and lists one record per CDR3 protein. This repertoire shows about 140,000 distinct CDR3 sequences, almost 96% found once; its top ten account for over 0.075%. Sequencing input: CD4+ T cells from PBMCs. Source of these receptors: a human donor with Susac syndrome.

Remarks on this clonotype: The junction does not match germline at one end; this may be a read error. This sequence joins TRBV6-2 or TRBV6-3 and TRBJ1-5, with 11 positions matching TRBD1. CDR3 length equals 14 residues. CDR1 is MNHEY and CDR2 is SVGEGT in the germline V gene. The CDR3 is CASREDRGPRGLAF. The CDR3 DNA reads as TGTGCCAGCAGGGAGGACAGGGGGCCACGGGGGCTAGCTTTT.

This chain uses TRBV5-1 with TRBJ2-3; tentatively, D is TRBD1 (5 bases). This CDR3 region has 15 residues. Trimming took 0 bases from V and 2 from J, leaving 10 bases between them. The germline CDR1 and CDR2 sequences are SGHRS and YFSETQ. The CDR3 loop reads CASSLDRSLTDTQYF. The CDR3 DNA follows: TGCGCCAGCAGCTTGGACAGGAGCCTCACAGATACGCAGTATTTT. The full variable domain, with the rest looked up from reference TRBV5-1 and TRBJ2-3, is KAGVTQTPRYLIKTRGQQVTLSCSPISGHRSVSWYQQTPGQGLQFLFEYFSETQRNKGNFPGRFSGRQFSNSRSEMNVSTLELGDSALYLCASSLDRSLTDTQYFGPGTRLTVL.

V gene TRBV29-1 combines with J gene TRBJ1-5; D gene uncertain. V lost 6 bases to trimming and J lost 6 bases, with 12 bases between them. The germline CDR1 and CDR2 sequences are SQVTM and ANQGSEA. CDR3 length: 12 amino acids. CDR3 nucleotides: TGCAGCGTCGCGACGGCGGGTCAGCCCCAGCATTTT. This gives the protein CSVATAGQPQHF. The complete variable domain, with remaining parts taken from reference TRBV29-1 and TRBJ1-5, reads SAVISQKPSRDICQRGTSLTIQCQVDSQVTMMFWYRQQPGQSLTLIATANQGSEATYESGFVIDKFPISRPNLTFSTLTVSNMSPEDSSIYLCSVATAGQPQHFGDGTRLSIL.

The chain uses TRBV20-1 and TRBJ2-5, with 7 bases aligning to TRBD2. The CDR3 consists of 15 residues. Germline V gene data show CDR1 as DFQATT and CDR2 as SNEGSKA (reference sequence). V dropped 8 bases and J dropped 6; count of bases not matched to a gene: 18. The CDR3 is CSTMGGGSGLKTQYF. CDR3 in DNA: TGCAGTACCATGGGAGGCGGGAGTGGTCTGAAGACCCAGTACTTC.

The chain combines TRBV3-1 with TRBJ2-2, with D unresolved. Germline loops: CDR1 LGHDT, CDR2 YNNKEL (reference sequence). V was shortened by 1 base and J by 7 bases, with 1 base between the two germline ends. The CDR3 extends over 11 amino acids. In DNA form, the CDR3 reads TGTGCCAGCAGCCAAGGCGGGGAGCTGTTTTTT. Encoded protein: CASSQGGELFF. The entire variable domain, with the rest obtained from reference TRBV3-1 and TRBJ2-2, is as follows: DTAVSQTPKYLVTQMGNDKSIKCEQNLGHDTMYWYKQDSKKFLKIMFSYNNKELIINETVPNRFSPKSPDKAHLNLHINSLELGDSAVYFCASSQGGELFFGEGSRLTVL.

The count of this clonotype is one. Written as DNA, the CDR3 is TGTGCCAGCAGGGGGCCGGGTCGAGGCAATGAGCAGTTCTTC. Translating it yields CASRGPGRGNEQFF. V gene TRBV6-2 or TRBV6-3 combines with J gene TRBJ2-1; tentative D call: TRBD1 (5 bases). V was shortened by 6 bases and J by 6 bases, with 15 bases between the two germline ends. Per the germline V gene, CDR1 is MNHEY and CDR2 is SVGEGT. This CDR3 has 14 residues.

The chain uses TRBV5-1 and TRBJ2-1; D gene uncertain. Trimming stripped 4 bases from V and 2 bases from J, with 10 bases between. The CDR3 loop spans 14 amino acids. Looked up from germline, CDR1 is SGHRS and CDR2 is YFSETQ. CDR3 coding DNA: TGCGCCAGCAGCCCCCCCAGCGCCTACAATGAGCAGTTCTTC. Protein sequence: CASSPPSAYNEQFF.

J is TRBJ2-3 and V is TRBV7-9; possibly TRBD1 for D (5 bases). There are 14 residues in the CDR3. The germline V gene has CDR1 SEHNR and CDR2 FQNEAQ (reference sequence). V lost 1 base and J 5 bases, leaving 10 bases between the germline ends. As DNA, the CDR3 is TGTGCCAGCAGCTTAGTAGGGGTTGAAGATACGCAGTATTTT. Protein: CASSLVGVEDTQYF.

The chain employs TRBV29-1 and TRBJ2-7, with D perhaps matching TRBD2 (5 bases). CDR1 and CDR2 (germline): SQVTM, ANQGSEA. Trimming left V 3 bases short and J 3 bases short, with 12 bases between. The CDR3 has 13 residues. CDR3 nucleotide sequence: TGCAGCGTTGACAGCGGACGGGACTACGAGCAGTACTTC. Protein product: CSVDSGRDYEQYF.

DNA of the CDR3: TGTGCCAGCAGCAGACTAGCGGGAGCTACCGGGGAGCTGTTTTTT. Protein product: CASSRLAGATGELFF. The chain has TRBV7-2 and TRBJ2-2; 12 nucleotides line up with TRBD2. The CDR3 has 15 amino acids. Germline CDR1 and CDR2: SGHTA and FQGNSA. The junction had 3 bases not matched to a gene; V was cut back by 5 bases and J by 5 bases. Looking up the rest from reference TRBV7-2 and TRBJ2-2 gives the full variable domain: GAGVSQSPSNKVTEKGKDVELRCDPISGHTALYWYRQSLGQGLEFLIYFQGNSAPDKSGLPSDRFSAERTGGSVSTLTIQRTQQEDSAVYLCASSRLAGATGELFFGEGSRLTVL.

The chain recombines TRBV20-1 with TRBJ1-2; the match to TRBD1 covers 8 bases. The trim removed 5 bases at V and 6 bases at J, leaving 11 bases unmatched. The CDR3 runs 14 residues. Per germline, CDR1 DFQATT and CDR2 SNEGSKA (reference sequence). The CDR3 sequence: CSAEDRQGRHGYTF. Here the CDR3 DNA reads TGCAGTGCTGAGGACAGACAGGGGAGGCATGGCTACACCTTC.

This clonotype has only one observation. The J gene is TRBJ2-7, the V gene TRBV11-2; 10 nucleotides line up with TRBD2. CDR1 SGHAT and CDR2 FQNNGV come from the germline V gene. The length of the CDR3 is 17 residues. J was trimmed by 7 bases and V by 1 base; bases with no gene match: 13. The CDR3 reads CASSLGGTSAHFIEQYF. The DNA for the CDR3 is TGTGCCAGCAGCTTAGGGGGGACTAGCGCGCATTTTATAGAGCAGTACTTC.

V usage is TRBV7-6 and J usage is TRBJ1-4; 7 bases match TRBD1. This CDR3 contains 18 residues. The V gene's germline CDR1 is SGHVS and CDR2 FNYEAQ. V lost 5 bases, J lost 4 bases, and 16 bases stayed unmatched. In DNA form, the CDR3 reads TGTGCCAGCAGCCCGGGACAGATGGCGAGGATGGGTAATGAAAAACTGTTTTTT. It encodes CASSPGQMARMGNEKLFF.

This chain uses TRBV3-1 with TRBJ1-2; D possibly corresponds to TRBD1 (5 bases). The CDR3 runs to 13 residues. The germline V gene has CDR1 LGHDT and CDR2 YNNKEL (reference sequence). Deletions cut 1 base from V and 8 bases from J, with 11 bases between. The CDR3: CASSQVSGGGYTF. CDR3 in DNA: TGTGCCAGCAGCCAAGTCTCGGGGGGAGGCTACACCTTC.

In its sample, this clonotype was seen once. The chain uses TRBV18 and TRBJ1-1; the match to TRBD1 covers 8 bases. The CDR3 runs 14 residues. The V and J ends lost 4 bases and 5 bases, in that order; junction bases with no gene match: 6. Germline V gene data show CDR1 as KGHSH and CDR2 as LQKENI. For the CDR3, the DNA is TGTGCCAGCTCACTACAGGGGGTAGGGACTGAAGCTTTCTTT. Protein product: CASSLQGVGTEAFF. Filled out from reference TRBV18 and TRBJ1-1, the complete variable domain reads NAGVMQNPRHLVRRRGQEARLRCSPMKGHSHVYWYRQLPEEGLKFMVYLQKENIIDESGMPKERFSAEFPKEGPSILRIQQVVRGDSAAYFCASSLQGVGTEAFFGQGTRLTVV.

V usage is TRBV20-1 and J usage is TRBJ2-3; no firm D call. Germline assignment: CDR1 DFQATT and CDR2 SNEGSKA (reference sequence). The CDR3 loop spans 14 amino acids. The V and J ends lost 4 bases and 2 bases respectively, with 13 bases between them. The CDR3 sequence is CSATDTGVTDTQYF. CDR3 bases: TGCAGTGCTACTGACACCGGCGTCACAGATACGCAGTATTTT.

The V call is TRBV18, the J call TRBJ2-1, with D uncertain. Germline V CDR1 and CDR2: KGHSH, LQKENI. Trimming took 6 bases from V and 3 from J, leaving 12 bases between them. This CDR3 comprises 14 residues. CDR3 in DNA: TGTGCCAGCTCGGTGGGGTCCAACTACAATGAGCAGTTCTTC. Its protein is CASSVGSNYNEQFF.

This rearrangement joins TRBV21-1 to TRBJ2-5; the D call TRBD1 from the table was never checked on the DNA. TRBV21-1 is classified as a pseudogene. This CDR3 region has 16 residues. In nucleotides, the CDR3 is TGTGCCAGCAGGGGGCGGCGGGAACTCCCTTGGGAGACCCAGTACTTC. Translation: CASRGRRELPWETQYF.

This clonotype was seen a single time. The genes are TRBV20-1 and TRBJ1-6; possible D gene TRBD1, 6 bases. The germline CDR1 and CDR2 sequences are DFQATT and SNEGSKA (reference sequence). The CDR3 totals 14 residues. Trimming left V 3 bases short and J 7 bases short, with 13 bases between. CDR3 in DNA: TGCAGTGCTAGGGATAACAGGGCCAATTCACCCCTCCACTTT. Translated: CSARDNRANSPLHF.

The chain carries TRBV21-1 and TRBJ2-5; the table calls TRBD1, which could not be checked here. TRBV21-1 is listed as a pseudogene. This CDR3 has 14 residues. CDR3 in DNA: TGTGCCAGCAGCAGACAGAGGGAGAATTCGACCCAGTACTTC. This sequence encodes CASSRQRENSTQYF.

The CDR3 DNA reads as TGTGCCAGCACCAAGACTCGTAACCTAAACATTCAGTACTTC. Protein product: CASTKTRNLNIQYF. J is TRBJ2-4 and V is TRBV11-2; D is undetermined. Trimming took 7 bases from V and 6 from J, leaving 16 bases between them. The CDR3 runs to 14 residues. Germline V CDR1 and CDR2: SGHAT, FQNNGV.

This clonotype showed up just once. V gene TRBV5-1 combines with J gene TRBJ1-6; 8 bases agree with TRBD1. V lost 4 bases, J lost 7 bases, and 4 bases stayed unmatched. This CDR3 is 14 amino acids long. The germline V gene has CDR1 SGHRS and CDR2 YFSETQ. CDR3 sequence (DNA): TGCGCCAGCAGCACCGGACAGGGAAATTCACCCCTCCACTTT. As protein: CASSTGQGNSPLHF.

The chain's CDR3 is CASSFQGHPSYEQYF. In DNA, the CDR3 is TGTGCCAGCAGCTTTCAGGGCCACCCCTCCTACGAGCAGTACTTC. The chain is built from TRBV7-9 and TRBJ2-7; D is possibly TRBD1 (5 bases). This CDR3 contains 15 residues. Germline loops: CDR1 SEHNR, CDR2 FQNEAQ (reference sequence). With 3 bases removed from V and 0 bases from J, the gap between germline ends came to 12 bases.

This chain connects TRBV18 to TRBJ2-5, with D possibly being TRBD2 (6 bases). This CDR3 has 15 amino acids. Trimming left V 3 bases short and J 0 bases short, with 11 bases between. CDR1 and CDR2 (germline): KGHSH, LQKENI. The CDR3 DNA reads TGTGCCAGCTCACCTGGTGCGGGGAACCAAGAGACCCAGTACTTC. This encodes CASSPGAGNQETQYF.

This sequence joins TRBV5-6 and TRBJ1-6; D is unclear. The germline V gene encodes CDR1 SGHDT and CDR2 YYEEEE. This CDR3 has 14 amino acids. Trimming pared 4 bases from V and 1 base from J, leaving 6 bases between. The DNA for the CDR3 is TGTGCCAGCAGCGGATTGTCCTATAATTCACCCCTCCACTTT. Residues: CASSGLSYNSPLHF.

This clonotype was seen once. The chain links TRBV5-1 to TRBJ2-2, with a weak D call TRBD2 (5 bases). The CDR3 is made up of 16 amino acids. CDR1 is SGHRS and CDR2 is YFSETQ in the germline V gene. V dropped 0 bases and J dropped 1 base, with 10 bases sitting between them. The CDR3 region has the DNA TGCGCCAGCAGCTTGGACTCGGGGTGGAACACCGGGGAGCTGTTTTTT. It translates to CASSLDSGWNTGELFF.